These 22 T cell receptor beta chains share one sample of origin, sequenced in a study of T-cell memory formation after mild COVID-19. One entry per CDR3 protein results from TCRdb running MiXCR on the 5' RACE reads. The sample yields under 350,000 distinct CDR3 sequences, 15% to 20% seen once. The sample consisted of PBMCs or a T cell subset sorted from them (not recorded which). The receptors stem from a man younger than 35 who had mild COVID-19 (a few samples of this study predate the infection). Cell type and time point are not known.

This clonotype was seen many times. The rearrangement joins TRBV6-2 or TRBV6-3 to TRBJ2-4, with D unclear. Germline V lookup: CDR1 MNHEY, CDR2 SVGEGT. This CDR3 has 15 residues. Trimming pared 6 bases from V and 0 bases from J, leaving 12 bases between. The DNA for the CDR3 is TGTGCCAGCAGCCCTGACCCCTCAGCCAAAAACATTCAGTACTTC. Its translation: CASSPDPSAKNIQYF.

This chain connects TRBV4-3 to TRBJ2-4, with 7 bases lining up with TRBD2. With V trimmed by 1 base and J by 5 bases, 5 bases remained unmatched. The germline V gene has CDR1 LGHNA and CDR2 YSLEER. The CDR3 is made up of 15 amino acids. The CDR3 region is CASSQAPSGENIQYF. As DNA, the CDR3 is TGCGCCAGCAGCCAAGCGCCTAGCGGAGAAAACATTCAGTACTTC.

This clonotype was counted many times. CDR3 nucleotide sequence: TGTGCCAGCAGCGGTGGCGGGGTGTCAGGAGATACGCAGTATTTT. Translated: CASSGGGVSGDTQYF. The J gene is TRBJ2-3, the V gene TRBV7-9; D possibly corresponds to TRBD2 (6 bases). The CDR3 is 15 amino acids. Germline CDR1 reads SEHNR; CDR2 reads FQNEAQ (reference sequence). V gave up 5 bases and J gave up 5 bases, with 17 bases separating them.

The chain has TRBV7-9 and TRBJ2-1; D gene uncertain. The V gene lost 8 bases and the J gene lost 6 bases, with 14 bases spanning the gap. Per germline, CDR1 SEHNR and CDR2 FQNEAQ (reference sequence). CDR3 length: 13 residues. The chain's CDR3 is CASGLSLSNEQFF. DNA of the CDR3: TGTGCCAGCGGCCTGAGTCTTAGCAATGAGCAGTTCTTC. Full variable domain (remainder filled in from reference TRBV7-9 and TRBJ2-1): DTGVSQNPRHKITKRGQNVTFRCDPISEHNRLYWYRQTLGQGPEFLTYFQNEAQLEKSRLLSDRFSAERPKGSFSTLEIQRTEQGDSAMYLCASGLSLSNEQFFGPGTRLTVL.

J is TRBJ1-4 and V is TRBV20-1; unclear D gene. This CDR3 comprises 13 residues. Trimming left V 5 bases short and J 6 bases short, with 13 bases between. Germline CDR1 and CDR2: DFQATT and SNEGSKA (reference sequence). The CDR3 loop is CSAALGSDEKLFF. The CDR3 DNA reads TGCAGTGCTGCCCTGGGGAGTGATGAAAAACTGTTTTTT.

This clonotype turned up a few times. The chain employs TRBV20-1 and TRBJ1-2; no reliable D call. CDR3 length: 16 residues. Trimming shortened V by 3 bases and J by 4 bases, and 21 bases separated the two germline ends. Germline V gives CDR1 DFQATT, CDR2 SNEGSKA (reference sequence). The CDR3 here is CSASTQRRGVGYGYTF. The CDR3 DNA reads TGCAGTGCTAGCACCCAGAGGAGAGGAGTCGGCTATGGCTACACCTTC.

This clonotype was seen a handful of times. The chain employs TRBV20-1 and TRBJ1-5; D not certain. V lost 2 bases to trimming and J lost 3 bases, with 11 bases between them. The CDR3 loop spans 14 amino acids. The germline V gene encodes CDR1 DFQATT and CDR2 SNEGSKA (reference sequence). CDR3 region: CSARSDGFNQPQHF. CDR3 DNA sequence: TGCAGTGCTAGATCCGACGGTTTCAATCAGCCCCAGCATTTT.

This clonotype appeared a few times. CDR3 nucleotides: TGTGCCAGCAGCGCGGAACTGGGGGTATACAATGAGCAGTTCTTC. It translates to CASSAELGVYNEQFF. The chain joins TRBV9 to TRBJ2-1; the D call may be TRBD1 or TRBD2 (5 bases each). V was shortened by 3 bases and J by 4 bases, with 14 bases between the two germline ends. CDR3 length: 15 amino acids. Germline V gene data show CDR1 as SGDLS and CDR2 as YYNGEE.

CDR3 region: CASSQAASGPLVTQYF. Here the CDR3 DNA reads TGCGCCAGCAGCCAAGCGGCTAGCGGGCCCCTTGTTACGCAGTATTTT. The chain employs TRBV4-3 and TRBJ2-3; TRBD2 matches 8 bases. The CDR3 length is 16 residues. V trimming: 1 base; J trimming: 8 bases; junction bases outside the gene matches: 11. Germline V gene data show CDR1 as LGHNA and CDR2 as YSLEER.

This clonotype was detected many times. Here the CDR3 DNA reads TGCGCCAGCAGCCAAGTTGCAGATACGCAGTATTTT. Residues: CASSQVADTQYF. The V and J genes are TRBV4-1 and TRBJ2-3; no clear D gene. V dropped 1 base and J dropped 4 bases, with 3 bases sitting between them. Germline CDR1 MGHRA, CDR2 YSYEKL. This CDR3 has 12 residues.

This clonotype has more than one count but fewer than ten. This chain connects TRBV4-1 to TRBJ1-4; no reliable D call. The V end lost 6 bases, the J end lost 8 bases, and 19 bases lay between the germline ends. CDR1 and CDR2 from the germline V gene are MGHRA and YSYEKL. CDR3 length: 15 residues. The DNA of the CDR3 is TGCGCCAGCAGGGGCGTGGGCCTCCTCTCAGAAAAACTGTTTTTT. Translation gives CASRGVGLLSEKLFF.

The sample holds a few counts of this clonotype. The V gene is TRBV5-1, the J gene TRBJ1-6; D remains ambiguous. The germline V gene encodes CDR1 SGHRS and CDR2 YFSETQ. This CDR3 contains 14 residues. Trimming shortened V by 0 bases and J by 3 bases, and 4 bases separated the two germline ends. CDR3 nucleotides: TGCGCCAGCAGCTTGGGACACTATAATTCACCCCTCCACTTT. This encodes CASSLGHYNSPLHF.

This clonotype was detected a few times. The chain carries TRBV18 and TRBJ2-7; 7 positions agree with TRBD1. V gave up 6 bases and J gave up 3 bases; unmatched junction bases: 8. The CDR3 covers 14 residues. Germline loops: CDR1 KGHSH, CDR2 LQKENI. Here the CDR3 reads CASSGDGTVYEQYF. CDR3 nucleotides: TGTGCCAGCTCGGGGGACGGGACAGTCTACGAGCAGTACTTC.

The CDR3 sequence: CASSGGTRGTDTQYF. The CDR3 nucleotides read TGTGCCAGCAGCGGAGGGACCAGGGGCACAGATACGCAGTATTTT. The chain employs TRBV5-6 and TRBJ2-3, with D possibly TRBD2 on 6 matching bases. The CDR3 loop spans 15 amino acids. Germline V gene sequence: CDR1 SGHDT, CDR2 YYEEEE. Trimming pared 4 bases from V and 1 base from J, leaving 13 bases between.

This clonotype showed up just a few times. The CDR3 sequence: CAISVGLGAYEQYF. DNA for the CDR3: TGTGCCATCTCAGTAGGACTAGGAGCCTACGAGCAGTACTTC. This rearrangement joins TRBV10-3 to TRBJ2-7; TRBD2 matches at 7 bases. The CDR3 runs 14 residues. Trimming removed 8 bases from V and 2 bases from J; junction bases left unmatched: 9. The V gene's germline CDR1 is ENHRY and CDR2 SYGVKD.

The chain is built from TRBV9 and TRBJ1-4; D is unresolved. V gave up 0 bases and J gave up 4 bases, with 4 bases separating them. The CDR3 contains 13 residues. From germline, CDR1 is SGDLS and CDR2 YYNGEE. DNA of the CDR3: TGTGCCAGCAGCGTAGCGGATAATGAAAAACTGTTTTTT. The encoded protein is CASSVADNEKLFF.

The gene calls are TRBV6-5 and TRBJ1-2; perhaps TRBD1 as D (6 bases). V was pared by 6 bases and J by 9 bases, with 14 bases between. The CDR3 is 12 residues long. Germline V CDR1 and CDR2: MNHEY, SVGAGI. In nucleotides, the CDR3 is TGTGCCAGCAGACAGGGATCGGCGAGCTACACCTTC. Translation gives CASRQGSASYTF.

This clonotype was seen many times. This chain connects TRBV20-1 to TRBJ1-1; no definite D call. Deletions cut 1 base from V and 0 bases from J, with 6 bases between. This CDR3 contains 13 residues. Per the germline V gene, CDR1 is DFQATT and CDR2 is SNEGSKA (reference sequence). CDR3 amino acids: CSARAGVNTEAFF. CDR3 DNA: TGCAGTGCTAGAGCAGGAGTGAACACTGAAGCTTTCTTT.

This clonotype was observed a handful of times. The CDR3 loop is CASSPPGLAHTGELFF. The CDR3 DNA sequence: TGTGCCAGCAGCCCGCCGGGACTAGCTCACACCGGGGAGCTGTTTTTT. J is TRBJ2-2 and V is TRBV7-8; 9 bases are a match to TRBD2. The germline CDR1 and CDR2 sequences are SGHVS and FQNEAQ. V was clipped by 5 bases and J by 3 bases; unmatched bases: 7. The CDR3 loop spans 16 amino acids.

The chain has TRBV2 and TRBJ2-7, with TRBD1 matching over 9 bases. CDR1 is SNHLY, CDR2 FYNNEI, per germline. The V and J ends lost 1 base and 1 base, in that order; junction bases with no gene match: 5. This CDR3 comprises 16 residues. The CDR3 DNA sequence: TGTGCCAGCAGTGAAGAAGGGACAGGGCTTTCCTACGAGCAGTACGTC. It translates to CASSEEGTGLSYEQYV.

The V and J genes are TRBV12-3 or TRBV12-4 and TRBJ1-2; D may be TRBD1 (5 bases). Trimming left V 8 bases short and J 8 bases short, with 12 bases between. The CDR3 is made up of 11 amino acids. The CDR3 DNA sequence: TGTGCCAGCGGGCCCGGGGCGGGCTACACCTTC. This encodes CASGPGAGYTF.

A word on this clonotype: At one boundary the junction diverges from the germline segment, which might be a read error. The CDR3 region is CASSEKGATIEKLFF. As DNA, the CDR3 is TGTGCCAGCAGTGAGAAAGGGGCGACTATTGAAAAACTGTTTTTT. The genes are TRBV2 and TRBJ1-4; a possible D gene is TRBD1 (5 bases). Germline V gives CDR1 SNHLY, CDR2 FYNNEI. This CDR3 spans 15 amino acids.